This T cell receptor (beta chain) was captured by sequencing in a study of cytomegalovirus exposure and HLA in healthy donors. The wider study: Inside one of the first data releases sat about 91 million unique TCRs taken from HLA-typed donors. Study observations and caveats: There were around 160 TCR beta chains listed as cytomegalovirus-associated. A link between a missense DCLRE1C variant and TCR beta V- and J-gene trimming emerged from a later analysis.

The PCR employed 60 Vbeta primers together with 13 Jbeta primers. TCRdb's table, derived via immunoSEQ multiplex PCR, lists solely in-frame clones and lacks some. The sample comprises around 200,000 clones, 65% to 85% of which are singletons, and less than 4.5% rests with the top ten. A remark on this clone: Antigen unknown.

The TCR was taken from a man aged 50-60 years in good health and CMV-seronegative. The sequenced sample was PBMCs.

The CDR3 region is CASGLDRANTGELFF. The CDR3 DNA is TGTGCTAGTGGTTTAGACAGGGCTAACACCGGGGAGCTGTTTTTT. V is TRBV12-5 and J is TRBJ2-2, with 7 bases identical to TRBD1. This CDR3 spans 15 amino acids. Trimming cost V 3 bases and J 2 bases; bases outside gene matches: 3. Germline loops: CDR1 LGHNT, CDR2 FRNRAP.